Detailed here is one T cell receptor beta chain. In the source study's methods: Amplification from reference gene primers served as the basis for estimated nucleated cell counts. Produced via immunoSEQ multiplex PCR; TCRdb's table is partial and in-frame only. D and trimming were read from the DNA, whereas the V and J calls and clone size are those reported in that table. The sample holds 120,000 or so clones, less than 85% seen once. The entry originates in a study of blood T cell repertoires in COVID-19. Whole-study context: The cDNA or gDNA used as material had been derived from T cells, B-cell-depleted T cells, or PBMCs.

The CDR3 loop spans 12 amino acids. V was clipped by 8 bases and J by 5 bases; unmatched bases: 4. Looked up from germline, CDR1 is SNHLY and CDR2 is FYNNEI. The rearrangement joins TRBV2 to TRBJ2-5; the match to TRBD1 covers 8 bases. The clonotype was recovered from a human donor with acute or convalescent COVID-19. The donor label of this sample is uncertain. Sequencing was done on a sample of peripheral blood. This chain's CDR3 is CASFQGAETQYF. The DNA for the CDR3 is TGTGCCAGCTTTCAGGGGGCCGAGACCCAGTACTTC.